This T cell receptor (beta chain) derives from a study of blood T cell repertoires in COVID-19 (dated by TCRdb to 2018 to 2020). As for the study more broadly: Samples covering the acute and convalescent phases of COVID-19 were provided by collaborators in the United States, Italy and Spain. The prospective study material was composed of cDNA or gDNA derived from T cells, B-cell-depleted T cells, or PBMCs. Deeply sampled blood TCRbeta repertoires from subjects exposed to, actively infected with, or recovered from COVID-19 were included in the dataset. The repertoires were made available in a free public database intended to serve as a resource for research on the immune response to SARS-CoV-2. Samples were obtained from the ongoing ImmuneRACE study (first 160 participants) and from about 1,300 subjects provided by 6 global collaborators. The sample metadata nearly always contained a de-identified subject ID, COVID-19 status, age in years and sex. HLA class I and class II types, where available, came from metadata supplied by the sample provider rather than from assay-based typing. Overall study outcomes, separate from this receptor: How much clinical and demographic metadata was included differed by source and by participant, and the metadata was provided uncurated.

From its cysteine to its phenylalanine, the CDR3 spans 14 amino acids. The only DNA kept is the CDR3, 42 bases in frame from the first base. The germline V gene sets CDR1 to SGHRS and CDR2 to YFSETQ. Between the V and J ends, shortened by 7 bases and 0 bases respectively, the junction contains 13 bases. About this clone itself: Its antigen is not yet known. Per-nucleotide qualities are absent, and no much larger clonotype sits a single base away.

The collaborating institutions used their own protocols to collect whole blood in K2EDTA tubes. For TCRbeta analysis, collaborators shipped samples in one of three forms: frozen whole blood, isolated PBMCs, or DNA extracted from either of those sample types. The immunoSEQ Assay, a bias-controlled multiplex PCR, was used to amplify TCRbeta CDR3 regions from genomic DNA. As for the authors' bioinformatics: The number of nucleated cells in each sample was estimated by amplification of reference gene primers within the assay. To quantify the absolute abundance of each unique TCRbeta CDR3 rearrangement, sequence reads were collapsed and filtered. For each sample, productive Simpson clonality was calculated as the square root of Simpson's diversity index over productive rearrangements. TCRdb obtained this table from immuneACCESS and retained in-frame rearrangements with V and J assigned. These tables miss some clones; where compared with another copy, unresolved V genes account for less than half of the shortfall, and the remainder is unexplained. The DNA gave D and trimming, while V, J and clone size come from that table. Here the sample has roughly 250,000 clones; around 81% occur a single time. Together, the top ten hold around 6.4% of the sample.

This chain joins TRBV5-1 to TRBJ2-5; TRBD1 is a weak D gene call, 6 bases matching. The clonotype comes from a woman aged 55 to 70 with active or convalescent COVID-19. The sequencing sample was made of peripheral blood. The sequenced DNA is TGCGCCAGCGGCGTCCAGGGGTACCAAGAGACCCAGTACTTC. Its amino acids are CASGVQGYQETQYF.